The 11 T cell receptor beta chains below come from one sample, sequenced in a study of human T cells and chemical hapten exposure. TCRdb redid the calling of the RACE reads with MiXCR, one entry per CDR3 protein. The data show roughly 120,000 distinct CDR3 sequences, about 13% seen once. Sample time point: pre-sensitization, week 0. As to treatment: therapeutic diphenylcyclopropenone sensitization with weekly scalp DPC. The sample was whole blood, taken in connection with sensitization to the hapten diphenylcyclopropenone (DPC). The source of these receptors is a woman aged 18 to 35 with alopecia areata. Some clones in this sample may be carry-over from other donors' samples.

V is TRBV7-2 and J is TRBJ2-7; no clear D gene. The CDR3 runs 12 residues. Germline loops: CDR1 SGHTA, CDR2 FQGNSA. V lost 0 bases and J 6 bases, leaving 6 bases between the germline ends. The CDR3 here is CASSLAGTEQYF. CDR3 nucleotides: TGTGCCAGCAGCTTAGCCGGTACCGAGCAGTACTTC.

Many counts were recorded for this clonotype. This chain links TRBV20-1 with TRBJ1-4; possible D gene TRBD1, 5 bases. Per germline, CDR1 DFQATT and CDR2 SNEGSKA (reference sequence). The CDR3 length is 16 residues. V gave up 0 bases and J gave up 5 bases, with 16 bases separating them. Here the CDR3 reads CSARDPGGTENEKLFF. The CDR3 DNA follows: TGCAGTGCTAGAGATCCTGGAGGGACGGAGAATGAAAAACTGTTTTTT.

The chain carries TRBV6-2 or TRBV6-3 and TRBJ2-4, with 12 bases matching TRBD2. The V gene's germline CDR1 is MNHEY and CDR2 SVGEGT. V was clipped by 0 bases and J by 7 bases; unmatched bases: 4. The length of the CDR3 is 16 residues. The CDR3 DNA sequence: TGTGCCAGCAGTTACTCGACTAGCGGGGGTAGGAACATTCAGTACTTC. Its translation is CASSYSTSGGRNIQYF.

This chain uses TRBV4-2 with TRBJ2-3, with a tentative D call TRBD1 (5 bases). The CDR3 spans 14 residues. Germline V CDR1 and CDR2: LGHNA, YNFKEQ. Trimming stripped 4 bases from V and 1 base from J, with 9 bases between. DNA of the CDR3: TGTGCCAGCAGCCTGGGGCTTGGCACAGATACGCAGTATTTT. It yields the protein CASSLGLGTDTQYF.

A few counts support this clonotype. The chain combines TRBV6-4 with TRBJ2-7; no reliable D call. Germline V lookup: CDR1 MRHNA, CDR2 SNTAGT. V shed 3 bases and J shed 2 bases, with 14 bases lying between them. The CDR3 contains 15 residues. The CDR3 nucleotides are TGTGCCAGCAGTGATCATGAAGAGGTCCCCTACGAGCAGTACTTC. Translation gives CASSDHEEVPYEQYF.

The chain carries TRBV28 and TRBJ2-7; TRBD1 matches 8 bases. The germline V gene encodes CDR1 MDHEN and CDR2 SYDVKM. The CDR3 contains 14 residues. V lost 3 bases to trimming and J lost 3 bases; unmatched junction nucleotides: 4. The CDR3 reads CASSFGTGLYEQYF. The CDR3 coding sequence is TGTGCCAGCAGTTTTGGGACAGGACTCTACGAGCAGTACTTC.

In this sample, this clonotype turned up many times. The chain joins TRBV29-1 to TRBJ2-3; no clear D. Trimming removed 4 bases from V and 6 bases from J, with 8 bases in between. CDR3 length: 11 amino acids. Germline V gene sequence: CDR1 SQVTM, CDR2 ANQGSEA. The CDR3 region has the DNA TGCAGCGTTGTAAGTGGGGATACGCAGTATTTT. It codes for CSVVSGDTQYF.

The table lists this clonotype with a few counts. V usage is TRBV9 and J usage is TRBJ2-5; maybe TRBD1 (6 bases). This CDR3 region has 15 residues. The ends were cut back, 0 bases at V and 3 bases at J, with 12 bases in the middle. Germline CDR1 and CDR2: SGDLS and YYNGEE. The CDR3 spells CASSVGGGSEETQYF. In DNA, the CDR3 is TGTGCCAGCAGCGTAGGAGGGGGATCGGAAGAGACCCAGTACTTC.

This clonotype was counted a few times. The CDR3 spells CSATGISQGYTF. CDR3 nucleotides: TGCAGTGCCACAGGGATTAGCCAGGGCTACACCTTC. The rearrangement links TRBV20-1 to TRBJ1-2, with D perhaps TRBD1 (6 bases). This CDR3 has 12 residues. CDR1 DFQATT and CDR2 SNEGSKA come from the germline V gene (reference sequence). The V end lost 6 bases, the J end lost 8 bases, and 16 bases lay between the germline ends.

The J gene is TRBJ1-4, the V gene TRBV7-9, with D perhaps matching TRBD1 (5 bases). The CDR3 has 16 amino acids. Germline V gene sequence: CDR1 SEHNR, CDR2 FQNEAQ (reference sequence). Between the trimmed V and J ends, which lost 2 bases and 3 bases, there was a span of 13 bases. The CDR3 loop is CASSLSAGTSNEKLFF. CDR3 sequence (DNA): TGTGCCAGCAGCTTATCAGCTGGGACCTCTAATGAAAAACTGTTTTTT.

This clonotype has just a few counts. The gene calls are TRBV12-3 or TRBV12-4 and TRBJ1-6, with 8 bases identical to TRBD1. The CDR3 loop spans 14 amino acids. Trimming cost V 4 bases and J 8 bases; bases outside gene matches: 4. The CDR3 sequence: CASSSGQGDSPLHF. In DNA, the CDR3 is TGTGCCAGCAGTTCCGGACAGGGTGATTCACCCCTCCACTTT.